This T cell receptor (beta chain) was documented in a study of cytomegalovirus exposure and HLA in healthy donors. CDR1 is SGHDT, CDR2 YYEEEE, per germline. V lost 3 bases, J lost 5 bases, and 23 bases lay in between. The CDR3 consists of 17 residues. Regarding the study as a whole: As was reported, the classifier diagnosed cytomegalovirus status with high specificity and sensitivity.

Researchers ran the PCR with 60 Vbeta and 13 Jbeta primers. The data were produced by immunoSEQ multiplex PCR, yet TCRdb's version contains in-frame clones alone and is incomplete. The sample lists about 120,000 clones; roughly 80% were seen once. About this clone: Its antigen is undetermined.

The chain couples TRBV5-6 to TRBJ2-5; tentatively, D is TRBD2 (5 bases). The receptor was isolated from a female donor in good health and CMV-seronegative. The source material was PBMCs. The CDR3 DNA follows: TGTGCCAGCAGCTCTGGACTCCCGGGGTACCGTGGGGAGACCCAGTACTTC. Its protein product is CASSSGLPGYRGETQYF.